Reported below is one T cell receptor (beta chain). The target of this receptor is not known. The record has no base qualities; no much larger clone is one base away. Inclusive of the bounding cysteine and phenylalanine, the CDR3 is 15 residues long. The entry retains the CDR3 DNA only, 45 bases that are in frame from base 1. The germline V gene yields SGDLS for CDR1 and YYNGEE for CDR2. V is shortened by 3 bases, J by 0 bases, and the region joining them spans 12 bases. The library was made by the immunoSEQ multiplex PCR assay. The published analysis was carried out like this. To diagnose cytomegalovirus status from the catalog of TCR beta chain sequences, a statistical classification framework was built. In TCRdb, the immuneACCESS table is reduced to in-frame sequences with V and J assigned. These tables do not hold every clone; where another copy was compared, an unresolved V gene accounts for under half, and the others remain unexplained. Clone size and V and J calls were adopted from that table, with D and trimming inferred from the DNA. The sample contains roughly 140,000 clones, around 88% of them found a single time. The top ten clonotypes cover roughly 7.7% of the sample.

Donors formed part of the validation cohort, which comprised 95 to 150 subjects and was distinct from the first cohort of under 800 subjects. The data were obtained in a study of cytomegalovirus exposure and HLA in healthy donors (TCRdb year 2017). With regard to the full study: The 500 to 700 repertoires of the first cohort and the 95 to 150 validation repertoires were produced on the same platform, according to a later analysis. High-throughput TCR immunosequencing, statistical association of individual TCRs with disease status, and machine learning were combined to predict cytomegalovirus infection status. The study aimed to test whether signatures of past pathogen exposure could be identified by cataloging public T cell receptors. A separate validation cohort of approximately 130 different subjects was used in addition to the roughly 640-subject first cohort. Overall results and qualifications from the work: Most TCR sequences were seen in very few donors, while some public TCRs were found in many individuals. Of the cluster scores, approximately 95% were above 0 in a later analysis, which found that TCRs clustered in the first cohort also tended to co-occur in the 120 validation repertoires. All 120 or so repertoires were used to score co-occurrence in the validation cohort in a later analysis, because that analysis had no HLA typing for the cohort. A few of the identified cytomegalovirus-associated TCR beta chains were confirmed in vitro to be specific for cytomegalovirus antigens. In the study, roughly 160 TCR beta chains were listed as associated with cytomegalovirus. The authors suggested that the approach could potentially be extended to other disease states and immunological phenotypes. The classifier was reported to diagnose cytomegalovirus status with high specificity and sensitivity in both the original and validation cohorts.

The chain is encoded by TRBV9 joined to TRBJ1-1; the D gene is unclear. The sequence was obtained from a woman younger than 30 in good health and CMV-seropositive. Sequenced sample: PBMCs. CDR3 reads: CASSAPGTMNTEAFF. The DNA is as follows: TGTGCCAGCAGCGCACCGGGAACCATGAACACTGAAGCTTTCTTT.